These T cell receptor beta chains were read from a single sample in a study of blood T cell repertoires in COVID-19. Clones were read by immunoSEQ multiplex PCR, and TCRdb kept only the in-frame ones, dropping some. The data contain some 50,000 clones, 80% to 90% of them seen just once; the ten biggest clones take up approximately 14%. The sequenced material came from peripheral blood. Receptor source: a human donor in a cohort sampled during active COVID-19. The donor label of this sample is uncertain. CDR3s include the opening cysteine and the closing phenylalanine or tryptophan. Fields, in order: clone size, J gene, V gene, D gene, CDR3 protein, CDR3 DNA. D genes are given only for firm matches. Not every row has a clone size; where given, it reads once, few, many or a size class.

. TRBJ2-4 TRBV3-1/TRBV3-2 TRBD2 CASSLSPGLSGGGPGIQYF TGTGCCAGCAGCCTCTCTCCGGGTCTTAGCGGGGGAGGGCCTGGCATTCAGTACTTC
. TRBJ2-1 TRBV5-1 TRBD2 CASSLPAGGYNEQFF TGCGCCAGCAGCTTGCCGGCGGGGGGGTACAATGAGCAGTTCTTC
. TRBJ1-2 TRBV6-1 TRBD1 CASSVSSVVGDRANYGYTF TGTGCCAGCAGTGTATCCAGTGTAGTTGGGGACAGGGCCAACTATGGCTACACCTTC
. TRBJ2-1 TRBV5-1 TRBD2 CASSPAPGGTYNEQFF TGCGCCAGCAGCCCAGCTCCGGGGGGGACCTACAATGAGCAGTTCTTC
. TRBJ2-3 TRBV6-1 . CASSELVGYRVTDTQYF TGTGCCAGCAGTGAACTGGTCGGCTACAGGGTTACAGATACGCAGTATTTT
. TRBJ1-1 TRBV3-1/TRBV3-2 . CASSQAEGRGTEAFF TGTGCCAGCAGCCAAGCTGAGGGCCGGGGAACTGAAGCTTTCTTT
. TRBJ2-7 TRBV6-5 TRBD1 CASKTGESYEQYF TGTGCCAGCAAAACAGGGGAGTCGTACGAGCAGTACTTC
. TRBJ2-1 TRBV2 TRBD1 CACNRGSYNEQFF TGTGCCTGTAACAGGGGCTCCTACAATGAGCAGTTCTTC
. TRBJ2-7 TRBV30 . CAWSAYGGQEQYF TGTGCCTGGAGTGCGTACGGTGGACAGGAGCAGTACTTC
. TRBJ1-2 TRBV11-2 . CASSLVVDNYGYTF TGTGCCAGCAGCTTAGTGGTAGATAACTATGGCTACACCTTC
once TRBJ1-2 TRBV23-1 TRBD1 CASSQPTGVPGYTF TGCGCCAGCAGTCAACCGACAGGGGTCCCTGGCTACACCTTC
. TRBJ2-5 TRBV28 TRBD2 CASSLPREVETEETQYF TGTGCCAGCAGTTTACCACGGGAGGTCGAAACAGAAGAGACCCAGTACTTC
few TRBJ1-6 TRBV6-5 . CASSWRQASYNSPLHF TGTGCCAGCAGTTGGAGACAGGCCTCCTATAATTCACCCCTCCACTTT
. TRBJ1-4 TRBV10-3 . CATGGGGSGATNEKLFF TGTGCCACCGGCGGGGGGGGCTCCGGTGCGACTAATGAAAAACTGTTTTTT
few TRBJ1-2 TRBV2 TRBD1 CASSPDRDPRPF TGTGCCAGCAGCCCCGACAGGGACCCCCGCCCCTTC
. TRBJ1-2 TRBV30 TRBD1 CAWRTGTGARYYGYTF TGTGCCTGGAGAACCGGGACAGGGGCGAGATACTATGGCTACACCTTC
. TRBJ1-3 TRBV19 . CASSPDTISGNTIYF TGTGCCAGTAGTCCTGACACCATCTCTGGAAACACCATATATTTT
. TRBJ2-3 TRBV19 . CASRSQGSTQYF TGTGCCAGTAGATCCCAGGGGTCCACGCAGTATTTT